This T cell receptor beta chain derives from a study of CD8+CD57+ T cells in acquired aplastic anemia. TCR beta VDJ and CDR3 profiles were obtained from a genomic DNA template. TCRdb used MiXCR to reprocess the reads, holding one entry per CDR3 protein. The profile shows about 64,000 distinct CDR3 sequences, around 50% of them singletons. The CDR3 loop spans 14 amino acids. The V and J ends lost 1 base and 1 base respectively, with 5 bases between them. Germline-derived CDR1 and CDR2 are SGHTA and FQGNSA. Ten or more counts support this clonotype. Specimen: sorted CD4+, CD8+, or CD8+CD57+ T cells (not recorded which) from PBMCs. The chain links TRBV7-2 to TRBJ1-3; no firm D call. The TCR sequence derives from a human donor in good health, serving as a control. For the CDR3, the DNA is TGTGCCAGCAGCTTAGGTGCTTCTGGAAACACCATATATTTT. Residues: CASSLGASGNTIYF.